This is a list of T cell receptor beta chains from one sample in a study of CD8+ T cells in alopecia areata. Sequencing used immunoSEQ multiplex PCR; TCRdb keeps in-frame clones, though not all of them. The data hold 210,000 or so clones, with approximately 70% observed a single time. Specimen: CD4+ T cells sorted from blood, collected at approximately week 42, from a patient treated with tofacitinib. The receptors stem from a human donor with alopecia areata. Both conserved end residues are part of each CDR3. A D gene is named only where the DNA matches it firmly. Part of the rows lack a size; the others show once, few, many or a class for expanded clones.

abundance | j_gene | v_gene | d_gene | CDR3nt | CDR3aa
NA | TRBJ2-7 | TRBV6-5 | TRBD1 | TGTGCCAGCAGTTATGCTTCCAGGGGGCCGTACGAGCAGTACTTC | CASSYASRGPYEQYF
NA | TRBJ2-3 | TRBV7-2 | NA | TGTGCCAGCAGCTTTCTCCTAGCGAGCACAGATACGCAGTATTTT | CASSFLLASTDTQYF
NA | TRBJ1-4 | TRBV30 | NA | TGTGCCTGGAGGGAAGCCGGGACAACTAATGAAAAACTGTTTTTT | CAWREAGTTNEKLFF
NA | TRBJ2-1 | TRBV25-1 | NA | TGTGCCAGCAGTGAAGTCAGGGCTCCTCACAATGAGCAGTTCTTC | CASSEVRAPHNEQFF
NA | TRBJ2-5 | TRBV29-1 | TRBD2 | TGCAGCGTTGGACTAGCGGGGGGTGAGACCCAGTACTTC | CSVGLAGGETQYF
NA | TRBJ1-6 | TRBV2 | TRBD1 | TGTGCCAGCGAGGGACAGGTCCGTCTCCTCCACTTT | CASEGQVRLLHF
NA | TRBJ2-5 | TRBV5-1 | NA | TGCGCCAGCAGCTCACCCCCGGGACATAGCGTACAAGAGACCCAGTACTTC | CASSSPPGHSVQETQYF
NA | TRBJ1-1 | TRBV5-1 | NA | TGCGCCAGCAGCGCAAACACTGAAGCTTTCTTT | CASSANTEAFF
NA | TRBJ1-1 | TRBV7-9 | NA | TGTGCCAGCAGCTTACAGGGCTATGCTGAAGCTTTCTTT | CASSLQGYAEAFF
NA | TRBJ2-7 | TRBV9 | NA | TGTGCCAGCAGCGTTTACGGGACTCGCCTAGATGACGAGCAGTACTTC | CASSVYGTRLDDEQYF
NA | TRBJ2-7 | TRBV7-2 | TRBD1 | TGTGCCAGCAGCTTAAGACAGGGAAGCTCCTACGAGCAGTACTTC | CASSLRQGSSYEQYF
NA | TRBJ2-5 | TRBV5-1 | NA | TGCGCCAGCAGCTTGTCGGCAGTCGAGACCCAGTACTTC | CASSLSAVETQYF
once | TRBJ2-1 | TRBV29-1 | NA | TGCAGCGTTCCCGCGATTAGCTCCTACAATGAGCAGTTCTTC | CSVPAISSYNEQFF
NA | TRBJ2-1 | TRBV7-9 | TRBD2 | TGTGCCAGCAGCTTAGACGTTAGCGGGGATGAGCAGTTCTTC | CASSLDVSGDEQFF
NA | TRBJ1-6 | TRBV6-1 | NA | TGTGCCAGCAAAACAATCGACAATTCACCCCTCCACTTT | CASKTIDNSPLHF
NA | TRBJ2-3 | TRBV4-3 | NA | TGCGCCAGCAGCCCGGACAGAACAGATACGCAGTATTTT | CASSPDRTDTQYF
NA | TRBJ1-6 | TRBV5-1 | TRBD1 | TGCGCCAGCAGCCGGCGACAGGGGGATAATTCACCCCTCCACTTT | CASSRRQGDNSPLHF
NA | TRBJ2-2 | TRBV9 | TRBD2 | TGTGCCAGCAGCCCGGGACTAGTGGGCACCGGGGAGCTGTTTTTT | CASSPGLVGTGELFF
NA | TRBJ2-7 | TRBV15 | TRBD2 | TGTGCCACCAGCAGAGCTCTAGCGGGGAGATCTACCCCCTACGAGCAGTACTTC | CATSRALAGRSTPYEQYF
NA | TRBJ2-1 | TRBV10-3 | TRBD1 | TGTGCCATCAGTGAGTCGAGACAGGGGCAGGATGAGCAGTTCTTC | CAISESRQGQDEQFF
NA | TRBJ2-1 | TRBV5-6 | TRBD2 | TGTGCCAGCAGTTTCGGGACTAGCGCGACTGAGCAGTTCTTC | CASSFGTSATEQFF
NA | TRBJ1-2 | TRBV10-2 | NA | TGCGCCAGCAGTGAGTCACCCCGGGGAGGCTATGGCTACACCTTC | CASSESPRGGYGYTF
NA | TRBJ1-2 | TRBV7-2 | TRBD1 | TGTGCCAGCAGCACCGGGACAGGGGAGGCCTACACCTTC | CASSTGTGEAYTF
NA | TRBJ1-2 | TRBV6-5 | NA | TGTGCCAGCATGGACAGTACCTATGGCTACACCTTC | CASMDSTYGYTF
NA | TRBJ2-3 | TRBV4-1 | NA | TGCGCCAGCAGCCCGGTCTGGGGGTACACAGATACGCAGTATTTT | CASSPVWGYTDTQYF
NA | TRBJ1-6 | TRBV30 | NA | TGTGCCTGGAGTCCCCTTGGGGCGCCCCTCCACTTT | CAWSPLGAPLHF
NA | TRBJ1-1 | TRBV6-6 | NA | TGTGCCAGCAGGCCAAGAGATTATACTGAAGCTTTCTTT | CASRPRDYTEAFF
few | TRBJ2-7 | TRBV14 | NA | TGTGCCAGCAGCCCGCAGGGGGGCCATTACGAGCAGTACTTC | CASSPQGGHYEQYF
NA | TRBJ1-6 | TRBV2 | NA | TGTGCCAGCAGTGATCAGGCTATACCACCCCTCCACTTT | CASSDQAIPPLHF
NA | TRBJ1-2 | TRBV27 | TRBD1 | TGTGCCAGCAGTTTTATGAGTGGAGGGGGCATCTATGGCTACACCTTC | CASSFMSGGGIYGYTF
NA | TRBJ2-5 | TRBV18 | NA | TGTGCCAGCTCACCACGGGGGACCCAAGAGACCCAGTACTTC | CASSPRGTQETQYF
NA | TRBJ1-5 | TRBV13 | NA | TGTGCCAGCAGCCTGAATAATCAGCCCCAGCATTTT | CASSLNNQPQHF
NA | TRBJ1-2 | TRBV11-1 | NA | TGTGCCAGCAGCCCAGGGATTGTGGAGGGCTACACCTTC | CASSPGIVEGYTF
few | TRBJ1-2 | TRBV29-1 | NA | TGCAGCGCCGAGGGGATAGCTAGAGATGGCTACACCTTC | CSAEGIARDGYTF
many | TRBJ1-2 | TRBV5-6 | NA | TGTGCCAGCAGAGCTAGCGGGGCCGGGCGTGGCTACACCTTC | CASRASGAGRGYTF
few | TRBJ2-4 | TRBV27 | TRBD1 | TGTGCCAGCAGTTTATACGGCAGGGGGCTTGGGAACATTCAGTACTTC | CASSLYGRGLGNIQYF
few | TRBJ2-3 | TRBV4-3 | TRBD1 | TGCGCCAGCAGCCCGACAGGGGGGTTTGGAGATACGCAGTATTTT | CASSPTGGFGDTQYF
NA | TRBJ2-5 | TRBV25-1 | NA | TGTGCCAGCAGTGACAGGCGGGGCAACCAAGAGACCCAGTACTTC | CASSDRRGNQETQYF
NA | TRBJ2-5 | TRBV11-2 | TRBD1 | TGTGCCAGCAGCTTAGATGGGACAGGGGGAGAGACCCAGTACTTC | CASSLDGTGGETQYF
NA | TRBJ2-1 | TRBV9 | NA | TGTGCCAGCAGCGTAGGAACTACCTACAATGAGCAGTTCTTC | CASSVGTTYNEQFF
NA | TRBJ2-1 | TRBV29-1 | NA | TGCAGCGTGGGTCAGGACTCCTACAATGAGCAGTTCTTC | CSVGQDSYNEQFF
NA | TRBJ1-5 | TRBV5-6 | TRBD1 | TGTGCCAGCAGCGCGGACAGGGACCAGCCCCAGCATTTT | CASSADRDQPQHF
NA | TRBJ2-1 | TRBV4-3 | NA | TGCGCCAGCAGTCAAGGGCCTAGCGCCAACAATGAGCAGTTCTTC | CASSQGPSANNEQFF
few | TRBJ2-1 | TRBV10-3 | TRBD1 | TGTGCCACGTGGACAGGGATGAATGAGCAGTTCTTC | CATWTGMNEQFF
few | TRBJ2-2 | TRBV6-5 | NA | TGTGCCAGCAGTTCCTCGTACACCGGGGAGCTGTTTTTT | CASSSSYTGELFF
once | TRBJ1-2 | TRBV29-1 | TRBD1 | TGCAGCTCGACAGGGAACTATGGCTACACCTTC | CSSTGNYGYTF